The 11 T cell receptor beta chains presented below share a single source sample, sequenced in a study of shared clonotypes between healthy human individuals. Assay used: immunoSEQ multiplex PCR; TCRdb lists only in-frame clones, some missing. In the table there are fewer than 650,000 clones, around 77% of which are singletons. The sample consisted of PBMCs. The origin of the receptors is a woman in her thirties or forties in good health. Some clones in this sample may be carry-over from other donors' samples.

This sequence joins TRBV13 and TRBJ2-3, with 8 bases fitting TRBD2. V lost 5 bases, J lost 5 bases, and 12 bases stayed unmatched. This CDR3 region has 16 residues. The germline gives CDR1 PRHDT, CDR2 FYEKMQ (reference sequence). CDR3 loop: CASSQRLAGGGDTQYF. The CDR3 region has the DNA TGTGCCAGCAGCCAGAGGCTAGCGGGTGGGGGAGATACGCAGTATTTT.

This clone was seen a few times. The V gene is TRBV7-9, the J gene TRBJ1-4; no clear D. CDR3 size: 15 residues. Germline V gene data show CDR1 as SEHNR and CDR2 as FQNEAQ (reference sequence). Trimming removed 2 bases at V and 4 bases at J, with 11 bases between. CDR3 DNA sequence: TGTGCCAGCAGCTTATTTACCGTGTATAATGAAAAACTGTTTTTT. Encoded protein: CASSLFTVYNEKLFF. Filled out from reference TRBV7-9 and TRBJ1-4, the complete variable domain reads DTGVSQNPRHKITKRGQNVTFRCDPISEHNRLYWYRQTLGQGPEFLTYFQNEAQLEKSRLLSDRFSAERPKGSFSTLEIQRTEQGDSAMYLCASSLFTVYNEKLFFGSGTQLSVL.

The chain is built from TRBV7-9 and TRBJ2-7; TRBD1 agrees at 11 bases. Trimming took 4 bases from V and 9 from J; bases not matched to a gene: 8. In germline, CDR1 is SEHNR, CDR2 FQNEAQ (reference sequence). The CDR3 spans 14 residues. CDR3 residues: CASSSRTGGIGQYF. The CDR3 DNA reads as TGTGCCAGCAGCTCTCGGACAGGGGGCATCGGGCAGTACTTC.

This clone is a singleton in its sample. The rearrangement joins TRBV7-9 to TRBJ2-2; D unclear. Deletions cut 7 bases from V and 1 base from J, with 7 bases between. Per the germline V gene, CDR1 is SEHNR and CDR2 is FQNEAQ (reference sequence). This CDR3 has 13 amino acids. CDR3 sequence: CASKNLNTGELFF. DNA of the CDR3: TGTGCCAGCAAGAATTTGAACACCGGGGAGCTGTTTTTT.

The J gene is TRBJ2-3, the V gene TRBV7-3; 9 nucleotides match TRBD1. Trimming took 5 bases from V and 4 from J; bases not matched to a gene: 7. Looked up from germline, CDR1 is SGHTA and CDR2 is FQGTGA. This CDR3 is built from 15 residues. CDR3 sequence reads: CASSTTGGGADTQYF. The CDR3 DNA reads TGTGCCAGCAGCACGACAGGGGGTGGCGCAGATACGCAGTATTTT.

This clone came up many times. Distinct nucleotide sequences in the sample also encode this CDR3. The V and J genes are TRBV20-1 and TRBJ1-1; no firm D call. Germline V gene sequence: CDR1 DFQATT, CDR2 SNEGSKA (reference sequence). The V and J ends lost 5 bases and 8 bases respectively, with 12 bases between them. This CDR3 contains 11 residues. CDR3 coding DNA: TGCAGTGCTTCTCCCGAGCCAGAAGCTTTCTTT. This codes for CSASPEPEAFF.

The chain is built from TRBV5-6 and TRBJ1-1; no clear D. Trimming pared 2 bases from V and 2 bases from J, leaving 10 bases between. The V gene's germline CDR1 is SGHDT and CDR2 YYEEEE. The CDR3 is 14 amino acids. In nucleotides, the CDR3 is TGTGCCAGCAGCTTCTTCGCTCTCAACACTGAAGCTTTCTTT. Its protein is CASSFFALNTEAFF.

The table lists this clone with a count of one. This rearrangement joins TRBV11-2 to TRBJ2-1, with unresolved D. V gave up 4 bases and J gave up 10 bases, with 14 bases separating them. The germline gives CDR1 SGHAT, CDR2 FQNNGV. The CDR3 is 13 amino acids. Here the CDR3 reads CASSWGSAGEQFF. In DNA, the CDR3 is TGTGCCAGCAGCTGGGGATCAGCAGGCGAGCAGTTCTTC.

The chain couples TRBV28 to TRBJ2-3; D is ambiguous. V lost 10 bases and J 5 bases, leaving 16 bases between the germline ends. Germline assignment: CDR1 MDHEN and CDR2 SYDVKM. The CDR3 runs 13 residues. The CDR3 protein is CATSNRWVDTQYF. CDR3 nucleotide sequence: TGTGCCACTTCGAACCGGTGGGTAGATACGCAGTATTTT. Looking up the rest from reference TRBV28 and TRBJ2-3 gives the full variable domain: DVKVTQSSRYLVKRTGEKVFLECVQDMDHENMFWYRQDPGLGLRLIYFSYDVKMKEKGDIPEGYSVSREKKERFSLILESASTNQTSMYLCATSNRWVDTQYFGPGTRLTVL.

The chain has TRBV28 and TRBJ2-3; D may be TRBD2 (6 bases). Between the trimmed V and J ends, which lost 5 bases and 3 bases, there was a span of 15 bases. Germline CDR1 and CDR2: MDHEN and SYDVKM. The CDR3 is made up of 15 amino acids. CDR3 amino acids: CASSPPPAGTDTQYF. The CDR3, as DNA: TGTGCCAGCAGTCCCCCTCCGGCGGGGACAGATACGCAGTATTTT. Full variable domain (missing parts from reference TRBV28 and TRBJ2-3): DVKVTQSSRYLVKRTGEKVFLECVQDMDHENMFWYRQDPGLGLRLIYFSYDVKMKEKGDIPEGYSVSREKKERFSLILESASTNQTSMYLCASSPPPAGTDTQYFGPGTRLTVL.

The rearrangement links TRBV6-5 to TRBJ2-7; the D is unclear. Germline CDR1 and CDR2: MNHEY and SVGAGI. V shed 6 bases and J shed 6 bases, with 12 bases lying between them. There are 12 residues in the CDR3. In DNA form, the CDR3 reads TGTGCCAGCAGACGATCCGGCTCCGAGCAGTACTTC. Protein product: CASRRSGSEQYF.